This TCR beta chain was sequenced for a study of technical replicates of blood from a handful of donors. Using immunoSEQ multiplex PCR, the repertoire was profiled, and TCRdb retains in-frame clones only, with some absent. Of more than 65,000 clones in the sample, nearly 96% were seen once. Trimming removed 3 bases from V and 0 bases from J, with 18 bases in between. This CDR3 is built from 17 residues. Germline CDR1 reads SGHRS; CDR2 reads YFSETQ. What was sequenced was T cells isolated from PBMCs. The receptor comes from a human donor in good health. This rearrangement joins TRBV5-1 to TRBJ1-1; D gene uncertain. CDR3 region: CASSSDTWEGLNTEAFF. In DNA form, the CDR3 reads TGCGCCAGCAGCTCTGACACGTGGGAGGGATTGAACACTGAAGCTTTCTTT.